A single sample gave rise to the 14 T cell receptor beta chains below, sequenced in a study of blood T cell repertoires in COVID-19. Measured with immunoSEQ multiplex PCR; TCRdb has only the in-frame clones, and not every one. The sample includes around 190,000 clones, around 84% of them seen just once. What was sequenced was PBMCs or T cells enriched from blood (not recorded which). The origin of the receptors is a woman aged 25 to 39 who had recovered from COVID-19.

The V and J genes are TRBV10-3 and TRBJ2-1; 11 bases agree with TRBD2. Germline V gene sequence: CDR1 ENHRY, CDR2 SYGVKD. The CDR3 is 17 residues long. After removal of 0 bases from V and 4 bases from J, the junction contained 5 bases not matched to a gene. The CDR3 is CAISESATSGDYNEQFF. CDR3 sequence (DNA): TGTGCCATCAGTGAGTCCGCGACTAGCGGGGATTACAATGAGCAGTTCTTC.

This clone came up a few times. This chain uses TRBV4-1 with TRBJ1-5; TRBD1 might be the D (5 bases). The CDR3 is made up of 16 amino acids. Per the germline V gene, CDR1 is MGHRA and CDR2 is YSYEKL. V dropped 0 bases and J dropped 3 bases, with 12 bases sitting between them. CDR3 in DNA: TGCGCCAGCAGCCAAGATTTAGGGGAGGACAATCAGCCCCAGCATTTT. This sequence encodes CASSQDLGEDNQPQHF.

The V gene is TRBV19, the J gene TRBJ2-2; 12 bases map to TRBD1. The CDR3 spans 16 residues. V was pared by 9 bases and J by 8 bases, with 13 bases of the junction left unmatched. Germline V CDR1 and CDR2: LNHDA, SQIVND (reference sequence). CDR3 protein: CASREGTGGVLGELFF. The CDR3, as DNA: TGTGCCAGCCGCGAGGGGACAGGGGGCGTTTTGGGGGAGCTGTTTTTT.

The chain links TRBV7-2 to TRBJ2-7, with 8 nucleotides matching TRBD2. The V segment lost 1 base and the J segment 5 bases; nucleotides outside the gene matches: 4. Germline values: CDR1 SGHTA, CDR2 FQGNSA. The CDR3 is made up of 14 amino acids. The CDR3 spells CASSLDGRADEQYF. CDR3 DNA sequence: TGTGCCAGCAGCTTAGACGGGAGGGCCGACGAGCAGTACTTC.

The V and J genes are TRBV30 and TRBJ1-2; perhaps TRBD1 as D (6 bases). CDR1 is GTSNPN, CDR2 SVGIG, per germline (reference sequence). The CDR3 consists of 14 residues. V lost 0 bases and J lost 4, with 12 bases in between. The DNA of the CDR3 is TGTGCCTGGAGTGTAGTGGGGGCGGGCTATGGCTACACCTTC. Translating gives CAWSVVGAGYGYTF.

This clone was detected once. The CDR3 region has the DNA TGCGCCAGTTCCGGGTGGGGGGTCACAGATACGCAGTATTTT. Translating gives CASSGWGVTDTQYF. The rearrangement joins TRBV10-2 to TRBJ2-3, with TRBD2 as a possible D gene (6 bases). The V and J ends lost 9 bases and 2 bases respectively, with 15 bases between them. From germline, CDR1 is WSHSY and CDR2 SAAADI. The CDR3 is 14 amino acids.

The chain joins TRBV30 to TRBJ2-7; D is possibly TRBD1 (5 bases). The V end lost 0 bases, the J end lost 9 bases, and 15 bases lay between the germline ends. This CDR3 has 13 amino acids. Germline V gene lookup returns CDR1 GTSNPN and CDR2 SVGIG (reference sequence). CDR3 loop: CAWSVYVGQRQYF. For the CDR3, the DNA is TGTGCCTGGAGTGTATACGTGGGGCAGAGGCAGTACTTC.

The V gene is TRBV5-1, the J gene TRBJ1-3; no clear D gene. Deletions cut 0 bases from V and 0 bases from J, with 7 bases between. The CDR3 extends over 15 amino acids. Germline lookup yields CDR1 SGHRS and CDR2 YFSETQ. For the CDR3, the DNA is TGCGCCAGCAGCTTGGAGGACTACTCTGGAAACACCATATATTTT. Protein product: CASSLEDYSGNTIYF. Using reference TRBV5-1 and TRBJ1-3 for the parts outside the CDR3, the full variable domain is KAGVTQTPRYLIKTRGQQVTLSCSPISGHRSVSWYQQTPGQGLQFLFEYFSETQRNKGNFPGRFSGRQFSNSRSEMNVSTLELGDSALYLCASSLEDYSGNTIYFGEGSWLTVV.

The rearrangement uses TRBV3-1 (or the pseudogene TRBV3-2) and TRBJ2-7, with 10 bases fitting TRBD1. Per the germline V gene, CDR1 is LGHDT and CDR2 is YNNKEL (reference sequence). Unmatched junction bases numbered 14, after V lost 4 bases and J lost 2 bases. This CDR3 has 18 amino acids. Written as DNA, the CDR3 is TGTGCCAGCAGCCGTCTTTCGACCGGACAGGGGGGGACCTACGAGCAGTACTTC. Protein: CASSRLSTGQGGTYEQYF.

This chain joins TRBV5-1 and TRBJ1-2; 9 bases agree with TRBD1. Unmatched junction bases numbered 14, after V lost 3 bases and J lost 8 bases. The CDR3 has 16 residues. Germline CDR1 and CDR2: SGHRS and YFSETQ. The CDR3 nucleotides are TGCGCCAGCAGCTCACTATCGGGACAGGGATTGGGGGGCTACACCTTC. The encoded protein is CASSSLSGQGLGGYTF.

The chain uses TRBV19 and TRBJ2-3, with 7 bases identical to TRBD2. Trimming took 8 bases from V and 3 from J; bases not matched to a gene: 8. The CDR3 runs 14 residues. The germline V gene encodes CDR1 LNHDA and CDR2 SQIVND (reference sequence). DNA of the CDR3: TGTGCCAGTTCGGGGCGGGAGTGGACAGATACGCAGTATTTT. Protein product: CASSGREWTDTQYF.

The chain recombines TRBV2 with TRBJ2-3; TRBD2 matches 12 bases. CDR3 length equals 14 residues. V was pared by 6 bases and J by 6 bases, with 4 bases of the junction left unmatched. The germline V gene has CDR1 SNHLY and CDR2 FYNNEI. The CDR3 region is CASSGTSGYDTQYF. In DNA form, the CDR3 reads TGTGCCAGCAGCGGGACTAGCGGGTATGATACGCAGTATTTT. Full variable domain (rest looked up from reference TRBV2 and TRBJ2-3): EPEVTQTPSHQVTQMGQEVILRCVPISNHLYFYWYRQILGQKVEFLVSFYNNEISEKSEIFDDQFSVERPDGSNFTLKIRSTKLEDSAMYFCASSGTSGYDTQYFGPGTRLTVL.

The rearrangement joins TRBV28 to TRBJ1-1, with D possibly matching TRBD1 (6 bases). CDR1 MDHEN and CDR2 SYDVKM come from the germline V gene. V lost 7 bases to trimming and J lost 0 bases, with 15 bases between them. The CDR3 loop spans 15 amino acids. CDR3 sequence (DNA): TGTGCCAGCATCCGGGGGGCACAGCTGAACACTGAAGCTTTCTTT. Amino acids: CASIRGAQLNTEAFF.

CDR3 in amino acids: CASSLFPGRPYEQYV. The CDR3 DNA reads as TGTGCCAGCAGCTTATTTCCAGGAAGACCCTACGAGCAGTACGTC. The V and J genes are TRBV5-6 and TRBJ2-7; D is undetermined. The CDR3 is 15 residues long. Germline assignment: CDR1 SGHDT and CDR2 YYEEEE. V lost 2 bases, J lost 2 bases, and 14 bases lay in between.